This T cell receptor beta chain is from a study of graft-versus-host responses after intestinal transplantation. On the study more broadly: Recipients received multivisceral, liver-intestinal, or isolated intestinal transplants.

On this clone itself: The antigen remains undetermined.

Study-wide points: GvH clones surfaced in recipient marrow, some emerging earlier in ileum or blood.

Only in-frame clones appear in the TCRdb table, and some are missing; sequencing was by immunoSEQ multiplex PCR. The sample has 80,000 to 100,000 clones, 75% to 90% seen once. Looked up from germline, CDR1 is MGHRA and CDR2 is YSYEKL. Losses at the gene ends were 1 base for V and 3 bases for J; bases not matched to a gene: 4. CDR3 length equals 15 residues. V is TRBV4-1 and J is TRBJ2-7; 9 bases align to TRBD2. The source was unstimulated CD8+ T cells sorted from spleen or lymph node cells, collected before intestinal transplant. The sequence came from a human donor who received an intestinal transplant. CDR3 bases: TGCGCCAGCAGCCAAGGTGCGGGGGGGGTCTACGAGCAGTACTTC. Its translation is CASSQGAGGVYEQYF.